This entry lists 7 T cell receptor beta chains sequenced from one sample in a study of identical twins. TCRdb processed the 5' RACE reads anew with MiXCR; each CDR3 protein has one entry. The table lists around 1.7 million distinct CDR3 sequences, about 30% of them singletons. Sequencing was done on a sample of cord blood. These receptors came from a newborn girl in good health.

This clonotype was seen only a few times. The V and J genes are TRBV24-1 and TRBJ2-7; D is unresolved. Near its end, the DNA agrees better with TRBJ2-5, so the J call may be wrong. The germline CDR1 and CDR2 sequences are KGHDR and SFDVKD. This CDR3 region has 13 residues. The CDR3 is CATSDLHGETQYF. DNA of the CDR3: TGTGCCACCAGTGATTTGCACGGGGAGACCCAGTACTTC.

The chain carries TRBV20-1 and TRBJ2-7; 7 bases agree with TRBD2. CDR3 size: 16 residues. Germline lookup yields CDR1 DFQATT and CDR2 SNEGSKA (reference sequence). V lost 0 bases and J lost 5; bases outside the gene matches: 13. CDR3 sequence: CSARDLLGLAADEQYF. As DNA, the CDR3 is TGCAGTGCTAGAGATCTCCTTGGGCTAGCGGCCGACGAGCAGTACTTC.

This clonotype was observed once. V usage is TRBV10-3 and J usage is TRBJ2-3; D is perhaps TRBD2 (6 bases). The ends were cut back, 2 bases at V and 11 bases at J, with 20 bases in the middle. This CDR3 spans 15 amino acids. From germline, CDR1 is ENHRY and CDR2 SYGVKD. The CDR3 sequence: CAISEAGGTYNEQYF. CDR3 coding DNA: TGTGCCATCAGTGAGGCCGGGGGAACCTACAATGAGCAGTATTTT.

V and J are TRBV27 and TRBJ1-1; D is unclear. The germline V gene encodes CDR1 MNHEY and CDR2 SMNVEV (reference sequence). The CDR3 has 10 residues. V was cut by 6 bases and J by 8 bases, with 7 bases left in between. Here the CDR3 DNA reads TGTGCCAGCAGACTTCCCGAAGCTTTCTTT. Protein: CASRLPEAFF.

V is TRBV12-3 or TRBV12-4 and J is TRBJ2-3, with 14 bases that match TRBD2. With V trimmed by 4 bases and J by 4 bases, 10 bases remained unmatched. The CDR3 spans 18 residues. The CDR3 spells CASSSSGTSGSTPDTQYF. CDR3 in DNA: TGTGCCAGCAGTTCTTCCGGGACTAGCGGGAGTACCCCAGATACGCAGTATTTT.

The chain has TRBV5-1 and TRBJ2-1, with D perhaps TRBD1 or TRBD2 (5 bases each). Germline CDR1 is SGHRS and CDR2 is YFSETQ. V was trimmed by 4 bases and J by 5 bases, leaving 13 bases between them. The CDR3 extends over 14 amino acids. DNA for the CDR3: TGCGCCAGCAGCCGGGACGCTAGAAACAATGAGCAGTTCTTC. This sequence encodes CASSRDARNNEQFF.

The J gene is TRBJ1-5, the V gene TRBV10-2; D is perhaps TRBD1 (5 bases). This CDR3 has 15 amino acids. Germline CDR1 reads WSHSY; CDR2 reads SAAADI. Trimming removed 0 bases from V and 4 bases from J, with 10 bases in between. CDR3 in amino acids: CASSESGGVNQPQHF. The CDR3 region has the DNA TGCGCCAGCAGTGAGTCCGGAGGGGTGAATCAGCCCCAGCATTTT.